This T cell receptor (beta chain) came from a study of blood T cell repertoires in COVID-19. Turning to the study itself: Acute-phase and convalescent COVID-19 samples originated in the United States, Italy and Spain.

As handled by the study authors: Estimated nucleated cell counts came from reference gene primer amplification. The repertoire was sequenced with immunoSEQ multiplex PCR; TCRdb's copy has only in-frame clones and lacks some. V and J calls and clone size come straight from that table; D and trimming were deduced from the DNA. The profile shows some 100,000 clones, 80% to 95% of them singletons. The CDR3 runs 13 residues. Trimming removed 1 base at V and 5 bases at J, with 6 bases between. Germline V lookup: CDR1 SGHNT, CDR2 YENEEA. The chain couples TRBV11-3 to TRBJ2-1; no definite D call. The specimen was peripheral blood. This clonotype was obtained from a woman aged 55-69 years with active COVID-19. CDR3 bases: TGTGCCAGCAGCTTAGGAAGCCACAATGAGCAGTTCTTC. Its translation: CASSLGSHNEQFF.